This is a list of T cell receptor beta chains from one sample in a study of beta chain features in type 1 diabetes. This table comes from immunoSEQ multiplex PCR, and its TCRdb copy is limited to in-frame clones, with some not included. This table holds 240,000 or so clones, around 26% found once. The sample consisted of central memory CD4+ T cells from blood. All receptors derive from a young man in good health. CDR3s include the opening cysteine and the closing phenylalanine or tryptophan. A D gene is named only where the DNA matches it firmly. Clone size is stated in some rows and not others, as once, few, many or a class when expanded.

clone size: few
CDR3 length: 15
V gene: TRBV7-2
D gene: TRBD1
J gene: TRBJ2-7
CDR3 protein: CASSPQTGEYHEQYF
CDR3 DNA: TGTGCCAGCAGCCCGCAGACAGGGGAGTACCACGAGCAGTACTTC

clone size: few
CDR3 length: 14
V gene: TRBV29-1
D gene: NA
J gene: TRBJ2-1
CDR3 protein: CSVEADRSYNEQFF
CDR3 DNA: TGCAGCGTTGAAGCGGATCGGTCCTACAATGAGCAGTTCTTC

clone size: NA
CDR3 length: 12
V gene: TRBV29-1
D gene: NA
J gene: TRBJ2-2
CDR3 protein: CSVAGSTGELFF
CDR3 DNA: TGCAGCGTTGCAGGGAGCACCGGGGAGCTGTTTTTT

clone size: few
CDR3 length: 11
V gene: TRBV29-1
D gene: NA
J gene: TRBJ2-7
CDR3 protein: CSVGGAYEQYF
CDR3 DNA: TGCAGCGTTGGGGGGGCCTACGAGCAGTACTTC

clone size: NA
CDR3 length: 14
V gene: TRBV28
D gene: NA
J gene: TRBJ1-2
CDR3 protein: CASSLLPGVGGYTF
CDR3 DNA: TGTGCCAGCAGTTTACTCCCAGGGGTAGGTGGCTACACCTTC

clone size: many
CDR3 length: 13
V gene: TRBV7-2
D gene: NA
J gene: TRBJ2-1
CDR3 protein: CASSLNRYNEQFF
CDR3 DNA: TGTGCCAGCAGCTTAAACCGTTACAATGAGCAGTTCTTC

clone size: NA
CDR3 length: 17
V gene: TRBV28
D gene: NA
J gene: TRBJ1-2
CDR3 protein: CASSLQGGPESFYGYTF
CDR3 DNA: TGTGCCAGCAGTTTGCAAGGCGGCCCGGAGTCCTTCTATGGCTACACCTTC

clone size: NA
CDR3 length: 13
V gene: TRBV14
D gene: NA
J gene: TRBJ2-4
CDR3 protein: CASSPRARREGYF
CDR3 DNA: TGTGCCAGCAGCCCCCGGGCACGGCGCGAGGGGTACTTC

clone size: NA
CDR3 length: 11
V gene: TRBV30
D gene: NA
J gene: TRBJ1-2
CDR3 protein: CACRALEGYTF
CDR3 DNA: TGTGCCTGTCGGGCCCTCGAGGGCTACACCTTC

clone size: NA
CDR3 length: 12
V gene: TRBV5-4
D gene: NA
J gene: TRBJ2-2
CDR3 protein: CASSGTSRELFF
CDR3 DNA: TGTGCCAGCAGCGGTACTAGTAGGGAGCTGTTTTTT

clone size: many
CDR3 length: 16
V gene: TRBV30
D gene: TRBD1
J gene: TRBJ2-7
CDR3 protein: CAWSTPPGTGSYEQYF
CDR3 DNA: TGTGCCTGGAGTACACCTCCTGGGACAGGGTCCTACGAGCAGTACTTC

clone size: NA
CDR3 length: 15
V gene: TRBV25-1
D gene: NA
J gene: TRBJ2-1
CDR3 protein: CASSEQGLSYNEQFF
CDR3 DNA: TGTGCCAGCAGTGAACAGGGCCTCTCCTACAATGAGCAGTTCTTC

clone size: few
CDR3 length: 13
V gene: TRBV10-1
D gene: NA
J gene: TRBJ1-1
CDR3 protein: CASSELLNTEAFF
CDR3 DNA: TGCGCCAGCAGTGAGTTGCTGAACACTGAAGCTTTCTTT

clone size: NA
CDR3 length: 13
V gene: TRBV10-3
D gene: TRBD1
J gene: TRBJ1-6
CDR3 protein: CAITQGAVSPLHF
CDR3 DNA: TGTGCCATCACACAGGGGGCGGTTTCACCCCTCCACTTT

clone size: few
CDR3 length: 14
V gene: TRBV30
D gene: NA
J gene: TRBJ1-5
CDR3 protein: CAWSVGSGNQPQHF
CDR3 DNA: TGTGCCTGGAGTGTTGGGAGCGGAAATCAGCCCCAGCATTTT

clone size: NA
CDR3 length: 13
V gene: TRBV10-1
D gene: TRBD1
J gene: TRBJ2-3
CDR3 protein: CATGGTGGDTQYF
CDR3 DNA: TGCGCCACCGGAGGGACAGGGGGAGATACGCAGTATTTT

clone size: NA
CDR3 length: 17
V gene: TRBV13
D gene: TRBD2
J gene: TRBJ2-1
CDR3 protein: CASSFLPREISYNEQFF
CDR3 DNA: TGTGCCAGCAGCTTCCTTCCGCGGGAGATTTCCTACAATGAGCAGTTCTTC

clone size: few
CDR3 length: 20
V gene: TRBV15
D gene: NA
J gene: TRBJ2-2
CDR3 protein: CATSRDHRDTQFKNTGELFF
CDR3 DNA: TGTGCCACCAGCAGGGACCACCGGGACACCCAATTTAAGAACACCGGGGAGCTGTTTTTT

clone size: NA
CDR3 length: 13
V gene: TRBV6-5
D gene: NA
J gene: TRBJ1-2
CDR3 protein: CASSYDGNYGYTF
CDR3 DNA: TGTGCCAGCAGTTATGACGGGAACTATGGCTACACCTTC